These T cell receptor beta chains were read from a single sample in a study of blood T cell repertoires in COVID-19. Clones were sequenced by immunoSEQ multiplex PCR, and TCRdb holds only the in-frame ones, with some missing. The top ten hold about 6.2% of the sample, which has approximately 220,000 clones, about 83% seen once. The sequenced sample was peripheral blood. The receptors were sampled from a man between 60 and 75 years old who had recovered from COVID-19. Both conserved end residues are part of each CDR3. Fields, in order: CDR3 DNA, CDR3 protein, V gene, clone size, D gene, J gene. The D gene is left open where the match is weak. Not every row has a clone size; where given, it reads once, few, many or a size class.

CDR3nt: TGTGCCAGCAGCCGTATGGGACAGGGGATTAACTATGGCTACACCTTC
CDR3aa: CASSRMGQGINYGYTF
v_gene: TRBV7-8
abundance: few
d_gene: TRBD1
j_gene: TRBJ1-2

CDR3nt: TGTGCCACCAGTGACCCTGCTAGCGGGAGGGCCGGATACAATGAGCAGTTCTTC
CDR3aa: CATSDPASGRAGYNEQFF
v_gene: TRBV24-1
abundance: .
d_gene: TRBD2
j_gene: TRBJ2-1

CDR3nt: TGTGCCAGTAGTCGCGATCAACAGAGCTCCTATAATTCACCCCTCCACTTT
CDR3aa: CASSRDQQSSYNSPLHF
v_gene: TRBV19
abundance: once
d_gene: .
j_gene: TRBJ1-6

CDR3nt: TGTGCCAGCAGGAGGGTCGATGAGCAGTTCTTC
CDR3aa: CASRRVDEQFF
v_gene: TRBV12-3/TRBV12-4
abundance: .
d_gene: .
j_gene: TRBJ2-1

CDR3nt: TGTGCCAGCAGCCAATCTAATACCGATGAGCAGTTCTTC
CDR3aa: CASSQSNTDEQFF
v_gene: TRBV3-1/TRBV3-2
abundance: .
d_gene: .
j_gene: TRBJ2-1

CDR3nt: TGTGCCAGCAGCTTAGCTGAGGCAGATACGCAGTATTTT
CDR3aa: CASSLAEADTQYF
v_gene: TRBV7-8
abundance: .
d_gene: .
j_gene: TRBJ2-3

CDR3nt: TGCGCCAGCAGCTTAGACAGGGGTGGGACTGAAGCTTTCTTT
CDR3aa: CASSLDRGGTEAFF
v_gene: TRBV5-1
abundance: .
d_gene: TRBD1
j_gene: TRBJ1-1

CDR3nt: TGTGCCGGTAAAGGGGCAGGGGCCGGTAATGAAAAACTGTTTTTT
CDR3aa: CAGKGAGAGNEKLFF
v_gene: TRBV28
abundance: .
d_gene: .
j_gene: TRBJ1-4

CDR3nt: TGTGCCAGCAGCGTCGGGGGGGCGGGAGGACCGGCGCAGTACTTC
CDR3aa: CASSVGGAGGPAQYF
v_gene: TRBV9
abundance: .
d_gene: TRBD2
j_gene: TRBJ2-7

CDR3nt: TGTGCCAGCAGTTCGACAGGGTCCAACTATGGCTACACCTTC
CDR3aa: CASSSTGSNYGYTF
v_gene: TRBV28
abundance: .
d_gene: TRBD1
j_gene: TRBJ1-2

CDR3nt: TGTGCCAGTAGTATAGTTCAACAGGGTAGGACTAACTATGGCTACACCTTC
CDR3aa: CASSIVQQGRTNYGYTF
v_gene: TRBV19
abundance: .
d_gene: .
j_gene: TRBJ1-2

CDR3nt: TGTGCCAGCAGTAAGGTGACGGGAACCTATGGCTACACCTTC
CDR3aa: CASSKVTGTYGYTF
v_gene: TRBV28
abundance: .
d_gene: .
j_gene: TRBJ1-2

CDR3nt: TGTGCCAGCAGTTCTTCCGGGACTAGCCGCAATGAGCAGTTCTTC
CDR3aa: CASSSSGTSRNEQFF
v_gene: TRBV6-4
abundance: .
d_gene: TRBD2
j_gene: TRBJ2-1

CDR3nt: TGTGCCAGCAGTTACTCGAACTCCAGGTTTTCACCCCTCCACTTT
CDR3aa: CASSYSNSRFSPLHF
v_gene: TRBV6-5
abundance: .
d_gene: .
j_gene: TRBJ1-6

CDR3nt: TGTGCCAGCTCACCATTAGGACAGGGGTTTGTAGAGACCCAGTACTTC
CDR3aa: CASSPLGQGFVETQYF
v_gene: TRBV18
abundance: once
d_gene: TRBD1
j_gene: TRBJ2-5

CDR3nt: TGTGCCAGCAGCTCGAACTCCAGGGGAAACCCCCCCTACGAGCAGTACTTC
CDR3aa: CASSSNSRGNPPYEQYF
v_gene: TRBV13
abundance: .
d_gene: .
j_gene: TRBJ2-7

CDR3nt: TGTGCCAGTAGTATTGGACAGAACACTGAAGCTTTCTTT
CDR3aa: CASSIGQNTEAFF
v_gene: TRBV19
abundance: .
d_gene: .
j_gene: TRBJ1-1

CDR3nt: TGTGCCTGGAGGAGGGCGGCAGTCATGAACACTGAAGCTTTCTTT
CDR3aa: CAWRRAAVMNTEAFF
v_gene: TRBV30
abundance: .
d_gene: .
j_gene: TRBJ1-1